This TCR beta chain derives from a study of cytomegalovirus exposure and HLA in healthy donors. The CDR3 contains 15 residues. Germline V CDR1 and CDR2: MNHEY, SMNVEV (reference sequence). V lost 2 bases to trimming and J lost 3 bases; unmatched junction nucleotides: 6. Primers: 60 Vbeta forward and 13 Jbeta reverse. Only in-frame clones appear in the TCRdb table, and some are missing; sequencing was by immunoSEQ multiplex PCR. Of some 120,000 clones in the sample, approximately 80% were seen once. This sequence joins TRBV27 and TRBJ1-2; TRBD1 matches at 7 bases. What was sequenced was PBMCs. This TCR was sampled from a middle-aged man in good health and CMV-seronegative. DNA for the CDR3: TGTGCCAGCAGTTTACTAGGGGGCCCGGACTATGGCTACACCTTC. Translation: CASSLLGGPDYGYTF.